A single sample is the source of the 5 T cell receptor delta chains below, sequenced in a study of γδ T cells in repeated Plasmodium falciparum infection. TCRdb re-processed the multiplex PCR reads via CATT. The repertoire consists of around 49,000 delta-chain clones, with 1.9% occurring once and the leading ten covering approximately 24%. Bulk repertoires came from Vgamma9/Vdelta2+ or Vdelta2-negative gammadelta T cells flow-sorted from PBMC. Material: gamma-delta T cells from blood. The receptors shown here come from a pool of human donors (malaria-infected and uninfected, not separated).

With regard to this clone: This DNA translates differently at residue 4 from the TCRdb protein, which is that of a much larger clone; a read error is likely, and the protein shown is the DNA's own translation. This chain connects TRDV2 to TRDJ1, with TRDD3 as a possible D gene (6 bases). The CDR3 has 20 amino acids. Per germline, CDR1 GEAIGNYY and CDR2 EKD. The V end lost 6 bases, the J end lost 0 bases, and 31 bases lay between the germline ends. The CDR3 loop reads CACNGVPPSGGPDYTDKLIF. DNA for the CDR3: TGTGCCTGTAATGGAGTGCCCCCCTCGGGGGGACCCGACTACACCGATAAACTCATCTTT.

For this clone: For this DNA, TCRdb reports the protein of a much larger clone, which diverges at residue 5, most likely from a read error; the protein presented here is translated directly from the DNA. V is TRDV1 and J is TRDJ1, with TRDD3 identical over 10 bases. Because TCRdb records no J gene, it was assigned here through a match of the DNA to germline. The CDR3 loop spans 22 amino acids. V gave up 4 bases and J gave up 0 bases; unmatched junction bases: 23. Germline CDR1 is TSWWSYY and CDR2 is QGS. The CDR3 sequence is CALGGLVGLSDLTGGYTDKLIF. DNA for the CDR3: TGTGCTCTTGGGGGACTAGTTGGCCTGAGCGACCTCACTGGGGGATACACCGATAAACTCATCTTT.

Only a few counts were recorded for this clone. TCRdb's entry gives the protein of a much larger clone, which mismatches this DNA's translation at residue 22, likely from a read error; the protein reported here is translated from the DNA. The chain recombines TRDV1 with TRDJ1; 13 positions agree with TRDD3. Germline-derived CDR1 and CDR2 are TSWWSYY and QGS. The CDR3 contains 23 residues. The CDR3 reads CALGERALFQGLGDTKYTDKLTF. For the CDR3, the DNA is TGTGCTCTTGGGGAACGAGCCCTTTTCCAAGGACTGGGGGATACGAAGTACACCGATAAACTCACCTTT.

With respect to this clone: The protein TCRdb gives is from a much larger clone and does not agree with this DNA's translation at residue 5, likely a read error; the protein shown here comes from the DNA. The chain recombines TRDV1 with TRDJ1; tentative D call: TRDD3 (6 bases). V was cut by 3 bases and J by 0 bases, with 17 bases left in between. This CDR3 region has 17 residues. Germline CDR1 is TSWWSYY and CDR2 is QGS. The CDR3 is CALGDLLGPWYTDKLIF. CDR3 bases: TGTGCTCTTGGGGACCTGCTGGGGCCATGGTACACCGATAAACTCATCTTT.

Notes on this clone: The protein given by TCRdb reflects a much larger clone and differs at residue 9 from this DNA's translation, likely from a read error; the protein shown is the DNA's translation. This chain joins TRDV1 and TRDJ1, with a weak D call TRDD3 (5 bases). TCRdb offers no J gene call, so here the DNA was matched to germline to obtain one. V was trimmed by 1 base and J by 5 bases, leaving 23 bases between them. CDR1 and CDR2 (germline): TSWWSYY, QGS. The CDR3 runs 18 residues. The CDR3: CALGERWDRGPDSDKLIF. CDR3 sequence (DNA): TGTGCTCTTGGGGAACGTTGGGACCGGGGGCCCGATTCAGATAAACTCATCTTT.